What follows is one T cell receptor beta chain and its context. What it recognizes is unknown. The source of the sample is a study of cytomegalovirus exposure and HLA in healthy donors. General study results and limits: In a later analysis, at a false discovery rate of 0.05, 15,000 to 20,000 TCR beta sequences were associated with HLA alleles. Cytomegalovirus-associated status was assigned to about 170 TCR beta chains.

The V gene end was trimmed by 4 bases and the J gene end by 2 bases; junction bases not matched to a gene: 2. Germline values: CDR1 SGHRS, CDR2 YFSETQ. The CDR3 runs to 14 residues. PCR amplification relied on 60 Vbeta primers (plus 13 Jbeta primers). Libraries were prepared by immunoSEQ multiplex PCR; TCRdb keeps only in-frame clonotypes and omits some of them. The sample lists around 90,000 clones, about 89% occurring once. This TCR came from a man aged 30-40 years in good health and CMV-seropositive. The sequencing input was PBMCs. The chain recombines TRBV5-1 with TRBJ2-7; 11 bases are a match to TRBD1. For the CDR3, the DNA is TGCGCCAGCAGCGTGGGACAGGGGGCCTACGAGCAGTACTTC. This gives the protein CASSVGQGAYEQYF.